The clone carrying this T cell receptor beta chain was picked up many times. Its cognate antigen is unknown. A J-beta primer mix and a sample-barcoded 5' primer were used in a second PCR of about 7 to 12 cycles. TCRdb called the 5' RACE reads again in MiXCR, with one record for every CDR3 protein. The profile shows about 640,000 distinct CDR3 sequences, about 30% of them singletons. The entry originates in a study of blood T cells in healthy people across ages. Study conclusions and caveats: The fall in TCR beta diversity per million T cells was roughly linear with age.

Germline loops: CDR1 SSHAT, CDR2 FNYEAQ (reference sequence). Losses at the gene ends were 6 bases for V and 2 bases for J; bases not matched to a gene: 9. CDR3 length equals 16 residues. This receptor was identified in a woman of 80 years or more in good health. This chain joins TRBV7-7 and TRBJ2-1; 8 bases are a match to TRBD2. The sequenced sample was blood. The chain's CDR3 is CASSPGVSGAYNEQFF. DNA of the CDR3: TGTGCCAGCAGTCCCGGGGTTAGCGGGGCCTACAATGAGCAGTTCTTC.